This T cell receptor (beta chain) is from a study of blood T cells in healthy people across ages. Across the study: About one barcoded TCR beta cDNA was captured per two T cells.

A sample-barcoded 5' primer and a J-beta primer mix were used in a second PCR of roughly 6 to 11 cycles. Each cDNA molecule received a tag from a template-switch adaptor that had 12 random nucleotides. TCRdb fed the 5' RACE reads into MiXCR, producing one record per CDR3 protein. Of some 860,000 distinct CDR3 sequences listed, 56% are singletons. Germline assignment: CDR1 SGDLS and CDR2 YYNGEE. CDR3 length: 14 residues. Sequenced sample: blood. The chain combines TRBV9 with TRBJ2-5, with 7 bases identical to TRBD2. The J call may be incorrect, as the DNA end agrees better with TRBJ2-7. The receptor comes from a man in his forties in good health. CDR3 region: CASSPRDYSHEQYF. CDR3 nucleotide sequence: TGTGCCAGCAGCCCGAGGGACTATTCCCACGAGCAGTACTTC.